This T cell receptor beta chain was recovered during a study of vaccination and CD4 T cells after COVID-19. Cultured CD4+ T-cell DNA underwent Oncomine TCR Beta short-read sequencing. From the PCR reads, TCRdb called clonotypes with MiXCR, one entry per CDR3 protein. This table has about 22,000 distinct CDR3 sequences, approximately 32% appearing once. This CDR3 is built from 17 residues. Germline V gives CDR1 MNHNS, CDR2 SASEGT. With 10 bases removed from V and 0 bases from J, the gap between germline ends came to 25 bases. Regarding this clonotype: Its antigen remains unknown.

Stated time point: late sampling 161 to 241 days after vaccination in a few convalescent patients. Regarding treatment: roughly ten-day PBMC culture with coronavirus spike peptide pools or control peptides (ViraFEST assay). The sample in question was CD4+ T cells from blood, cultured in vitro, obtained about 7 months after SARS-CoV-2 vaccination. The genes are TRBV6-1 and TRBJ2-7; tentative D call: TRBD1 (5 bases). The sequence was collected from a human donor who had recovered from COVID-19. In DNA form, the CDR3 reads TGTGCCACCGAAAGGGGCCTTGGGGCCGCAGCCTCCTACGAGCAGTACTTC. It codes for CATERGLGAAASYEQYF.